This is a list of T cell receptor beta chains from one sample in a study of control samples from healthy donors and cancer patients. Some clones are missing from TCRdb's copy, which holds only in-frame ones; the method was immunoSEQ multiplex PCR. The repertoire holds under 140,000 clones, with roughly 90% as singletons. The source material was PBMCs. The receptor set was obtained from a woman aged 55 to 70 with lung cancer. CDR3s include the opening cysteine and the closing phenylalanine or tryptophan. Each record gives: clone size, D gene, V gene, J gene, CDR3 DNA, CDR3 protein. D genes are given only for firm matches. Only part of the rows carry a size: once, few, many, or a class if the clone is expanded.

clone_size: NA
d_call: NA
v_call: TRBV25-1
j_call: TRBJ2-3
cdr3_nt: TGTGCCAGCATAGTCTACAGGATTAGCACAGATACGCAGTATTTT
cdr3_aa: CASIVYRISTDTQYF

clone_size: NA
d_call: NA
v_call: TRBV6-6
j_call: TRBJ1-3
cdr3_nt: TGTGCCAGCAGCACAACAGGGCTCTCTGGAAACACCATATATTTT
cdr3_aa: CASSTTGLSGNTIYF

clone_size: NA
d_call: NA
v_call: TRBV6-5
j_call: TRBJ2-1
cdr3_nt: TGTGCCAGCAGTTACGGAAGCTCCTACAATGAGCAGTTCTTC
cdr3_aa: CASSYGSSYNEQFF

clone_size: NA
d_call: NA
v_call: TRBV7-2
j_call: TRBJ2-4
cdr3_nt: TGTGCCAGCAGCTTACATGGCGGGAACCCCATTCAGTACTTC
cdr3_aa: CASSLHGGNPIQYF

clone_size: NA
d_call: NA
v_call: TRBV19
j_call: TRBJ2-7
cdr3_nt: TGTGCCAGTAGTCCTAAACTGTTCTCCTACGAGCAGTACTTC
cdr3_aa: CASSPKLFSYEQYF

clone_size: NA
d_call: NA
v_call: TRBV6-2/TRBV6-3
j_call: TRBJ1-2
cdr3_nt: TGTGCCAGCAGTTACGGGGCAGGAGGCTATGGCTACACCTTC
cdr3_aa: CASSYGAGGYGYTF

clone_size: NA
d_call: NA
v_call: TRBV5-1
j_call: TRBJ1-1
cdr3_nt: TGCGCCAGCAGCTTGGCCCGCGGGAACACTGAAGCTTTCTTT
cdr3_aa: CASSLARGNTEAFF

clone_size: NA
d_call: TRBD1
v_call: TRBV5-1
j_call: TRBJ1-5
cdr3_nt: TGCGCCAGCAGCTTGGGACAGGGCGGAAATCAGCCCCAGCATTTT
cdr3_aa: CASSLGQGGNQPQHF

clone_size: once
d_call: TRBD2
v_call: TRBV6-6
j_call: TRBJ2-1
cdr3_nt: TGTGCCAGCTCTTGGGGCAGGGAGGGCAATGAGCAGTTCTTC
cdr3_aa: CASSWGREGNEQFF

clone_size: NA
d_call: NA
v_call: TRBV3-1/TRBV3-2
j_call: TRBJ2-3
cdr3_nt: TGTGCCAGCAGCCCCGGCAGAGATACGCAGTATTTT
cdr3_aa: CASSPGRDTQYF

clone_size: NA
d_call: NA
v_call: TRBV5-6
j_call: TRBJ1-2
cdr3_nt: TGTGCCAGCAGTAATGGTTATCGCTACACCTTC
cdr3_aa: CASSNGYRYTF